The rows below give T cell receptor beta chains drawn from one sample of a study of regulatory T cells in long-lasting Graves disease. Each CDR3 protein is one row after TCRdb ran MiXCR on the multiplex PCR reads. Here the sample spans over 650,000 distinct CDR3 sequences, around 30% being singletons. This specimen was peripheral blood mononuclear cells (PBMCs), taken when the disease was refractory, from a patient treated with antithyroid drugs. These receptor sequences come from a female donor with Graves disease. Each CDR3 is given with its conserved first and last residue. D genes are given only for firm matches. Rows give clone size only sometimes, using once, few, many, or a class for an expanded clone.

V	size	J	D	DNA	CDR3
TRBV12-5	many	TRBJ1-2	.	TGTGCTAGTGGTTTGGTACGGGGGTCCACGGATGGGTTCGGGAATGGCTACACCTTC	CASGLVRGSTDGFGNGYTF
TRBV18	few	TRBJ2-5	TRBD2	TGTGCCAGCTCACCGGCTAGCGGGAAAGAGACCCAGTACTTC	CASSPASGKETQYF
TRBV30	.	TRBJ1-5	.	TGTGCCTGGAGTGTAAGGGCTCCTAATCAGCCCCAGCATTTT	CAWSVRAPNQPQHF
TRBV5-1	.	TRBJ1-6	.	TGCGCCAGCAGCTGGGCCGACAGGCAGAATTCACCCCCCCACTTT	CASSWADRQNSPPHF
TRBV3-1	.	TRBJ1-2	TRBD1	TGTGCCAGCAGCCAGGGACAGGGGGCTATTGGCTACACCTTC	CASSQGQGAIGYTF
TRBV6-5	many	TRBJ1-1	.	TGTGCCAGCAGTTACTCGACAGCGAACACTGAAGCTTTCTTT	CASSYSTANTEAFF
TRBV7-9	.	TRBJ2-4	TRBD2	TGTGCCAGCAGCTTAGTGAGCGGGAGGGCCGGTAGGGACATTCAGTACTTC	CASSLVSGRAGRDIQYF
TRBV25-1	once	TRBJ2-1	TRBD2	TGTGCCAGCAGCCCACCTAGCGGGAGCTCCTACAATGAGCAGTTCTTC	CASSPPSGSSYNEQFF
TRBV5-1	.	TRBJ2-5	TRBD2	TGCGCCAGCACTAAAATAGCGGGAAACCAAGAGACCCAGTACTTC	CASTKIAGNQETQYF
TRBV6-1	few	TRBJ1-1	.	TGTGCCAGCAGTGAGGGAGGAATGGCTTTCTTT	CASSEGGMAFF
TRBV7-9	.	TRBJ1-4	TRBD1	TGTGCCAGCAGCCTCTCAGAGGGGGCCTATGAAAAACTGTTTTTT	CASSLSEGAYEKLFF
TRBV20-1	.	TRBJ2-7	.	TGCAGTGCTAGAGATAAGGACGCTTCCTACGAGCAGTACTTC	CSARDKDASYEQYF
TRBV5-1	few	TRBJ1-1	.	TGCGCCAGCAGCCCACACTGGGAAGTATTTGTGCGGGGCAACACTGAAGCTTTCTTT	CASSPHWEVFVRGNTEAFF
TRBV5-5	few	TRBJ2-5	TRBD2	TGTGCCAGCAGCACGGGCAGGCTAGCGGGAGTACAAGAGACCCAGTACTTC	CASSTGRLAGVQETQYF
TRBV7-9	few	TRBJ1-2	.	TGTGCCTCAGGGGCAGTCTATGGCTACACCTTC	CASGAVYGYTF
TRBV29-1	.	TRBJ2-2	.	TGCAGCGTTGGAATCAGGATCACCGGGGAGCTGTTTTTT	CSVGIRITGELFF
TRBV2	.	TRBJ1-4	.	TGTGCCAGCAGTGCCAACAGCGCAACTAATGAAAAACTGTTTTTT	CASSANSATNEKLFF
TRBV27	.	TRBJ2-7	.	TGTGCCAGCAGTCGCTGGGACTCCCATGACGAGCAGTACTTC	CASSRWDSHDEQYF
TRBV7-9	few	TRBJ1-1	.	TGTGCCAGCAGCCAACGGACAAGCCTGAACACTGAAGCTTTCTTT	CASSQRTSLNTEAFF
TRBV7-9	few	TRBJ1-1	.	TGTGCCAGCAGCTCACCAGACAGGACGGGCACTGAAGCTTTCTTT	CASSSPDRTGTEAFF
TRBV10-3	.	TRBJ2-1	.	TGTGCCATCAGTGAAGGAACGGAAAGCCGCGAGCAGTTCTTC	CAISEGTESREQFF
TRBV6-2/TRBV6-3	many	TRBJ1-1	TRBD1	TGTGCCAGCAGTCGACAGGGACAGGGGACTGAAGCTTTCTTT	CASSRQGQGTEAFF
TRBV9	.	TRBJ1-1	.	TGTGCCAGCAGCGTAGTCGTGGGGGCGTTCACTGAAGCTTTCTTT	CASSVVVGAFTEAFF
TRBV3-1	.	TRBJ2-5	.	TGTGCCAGCAGCCTAGTCCCCCAAGAGACCCAGTACTTC	CASSLVPQETQYF
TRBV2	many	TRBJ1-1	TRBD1	TGTGCCAGCAGTGAACGGACAGGCTATGATGAAGCTTTCTTT	CASSERTGYDEAFF
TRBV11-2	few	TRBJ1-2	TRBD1	TGTGCCAGCAGCTCCTTGACAGGGGGCAACTATGGCTACACCTTC	CASSSLTGGNYGYTF
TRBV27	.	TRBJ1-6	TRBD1	TGTGCCAGCAGTTTATCAGGACAGGGTGGTTCACCCCTCCACTTT	CASSLSGQGGSPLHF
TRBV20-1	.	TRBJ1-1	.	TGCAGTGCAGGGGGGCATCGGCTCACAAACACTGAAGCTTTCTTT	CSAGGHRLTNTEAFF
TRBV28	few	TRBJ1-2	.	TGTGCCAGCAGTTCTATGTTGGGGTATGGCTACACCTTC	CASSSMLGYGYTF
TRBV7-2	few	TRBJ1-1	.	TGTGCCAGCAGCTTAGCGGGAGGGGTTCCTGAAGCTTTCTTT	CASSLAGGVPEAFF
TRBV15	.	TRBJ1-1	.	TGTGCCACCAGCAGCTTGGGACCAACTGAAGCTTTCTTT	CATSSLGPTEAFF
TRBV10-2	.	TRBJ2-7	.	TGCGCCAGCAGTAAACAGGAGAACTACGAGCAGTACTTC	CASSKQENYEQYF
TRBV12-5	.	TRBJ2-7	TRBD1	TGTGCTAGTGGTCCTACAGGGGCCCTCCCCACCTACGAGCAGTACTTC	CASGPTGALPTYEQYF
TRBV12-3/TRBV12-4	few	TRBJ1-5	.	TGTGCCAGCAGTTTTGAGGCGGCGGTTGGGCAGCCCCAGCATTTT	CASSFEAAVGQPQHF
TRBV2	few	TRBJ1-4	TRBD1	TGTGCCAGCAGTGTCCGGGACAGGGTCGGTGAAAAACTGTTTTTT	CASSVRDRVGEKLFF
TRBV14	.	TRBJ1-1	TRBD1	TGTGCCAGCAGCCAAGTGGGGCAGGGGGACGAAGCTTTCTTT	CASSQVGQGDEAFF
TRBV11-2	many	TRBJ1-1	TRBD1	TGTGCCAGCAGCTACGACAGGGCCACTGAAGCTTTCTTT	CASSYDRATEAFF
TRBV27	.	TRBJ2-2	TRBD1	TGTGCCAGCAGTCCACCCGGACAGGGCACCAGGGAGCTGTTTTTT	CASSPPGQGTRELFF
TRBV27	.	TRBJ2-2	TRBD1	TGTGCCAGCAACTCGGGACAGGGGAACACCGGGGAGCTGTTTTTT	CASNSGQGNTGELFF
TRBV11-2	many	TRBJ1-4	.	TGTGCCAGCAGCTTGGGATTTAGTGAAAAACTGTTTTTT	CASSLGFSEKLFF
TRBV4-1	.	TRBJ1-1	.	TGCGCCAGCAGCCAAGAGCTTACGGTTTCGAGCACTGAAGCTTTCTTT	CASSQELTVSSTEAFF
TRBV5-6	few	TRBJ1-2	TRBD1	TGTGCCAGCAGCTTGAAACAGGGGATTACTAACTATGGCTACACCTTC	CASSLKQGITNYGYTF
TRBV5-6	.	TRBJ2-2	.	TGTGCCAGCAGCTTGGCTCCAGCGTCGACCGGGGAGCTGTTTTTT	CASSLAPASTGELFF
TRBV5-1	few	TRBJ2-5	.	TGCGCCAGCAGCGGCGTGTTAGTCCACAGGGTTGAGACCCAGTACTTC	CASSGVLVHRVETQYF
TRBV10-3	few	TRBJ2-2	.	TGTGCCATCAGTGAGTCCCCAGCGAAGAACACCGGGGAGCTGTTTTTT	CAISESPAKNTGELFF
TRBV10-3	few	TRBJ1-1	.	TGTGCCATCCTCGGCAGGGAGAACACTGAAGCTTTCTTT	CAILGRENTEAFF